This T cell receptor (beta chain) came from a study of T cells in tuberculosis. Across the whole study: T cells were selected with CD1B tetramers loaded with glucose monomycolate. A South African cohort included IGRA-negative adolescents, latently infected IGRA-positive adolescents and adults with active tuberculosis. Study-wide findings and caveats: Active tuberculosis cases were adults; controls were adolescents.

On this clone: Its cognate antigen is unknown.

The CDR3 runs to 14 residues. After removal of 9 bases from V and 5 bases from J, the junction contained 10 bases not matched to a gene. The germline gives CDR1 LNHDA, CDR2 SQIVND (reference sequence). Using immunoSEQ multiplex PCR, the repertoire was profiled, and TCRdb retains in-frame clones only, with some absent. Of 26,000 or so clones listed, around 90% are singletons. The chain has TRBV19 and TRBJ2-3, with 8 bases identical to TRBD1. This sequence was found in a donor aged 10 to 29 with latent tuberculosis or without tuberculosis infection. Sequencing used PBMCs. The CDR3 coding sequence is TGTGCCAGCAGACAAGACAGGGGCAGAGATACGCAGTATTTT. It codes for CASRQDRGRDTQYF. The complete variable domain, with remaining parts taken from reference TRBV19 and TRBJ2-3, reads DGGITQSPKYLFRKEGQNVTLSCEQNLNHDAMYWYRQDPGQGLRLIYYSQIVNDFQKGDIAEGYSVSREKKESFPLTVTSAQKNPTAFYLCASRQDRGRDTQYFGPGTRLTVL.